This is a list of T cell receptor beta chains from one sample in a study of T cell repertoires in cytomegalovirus infection. TCRdb re-analysed the reads in MiXCR, keeping a single row per CDR3 protein. The table records 100,000 to 150,000 distinct CDR3 sequences, roughly a third of them present only once. No cognate antigen is known for these TCRs. Source: CD8+ T cells from cultured PBMCs, taken from culture after CMV antigen stimulation. The source of these receptors is a human donor in good health (CMV status not recorded). Some clones in this sample may be carry-over from other donors' samples. Each CDR3 is given with its conserved first and last residue.

V	J	CDR3
TRBV7-9	TRBJ1-2	CASRTGQGYGYTF
TRBV7-9	TRBJ2-5	CASSLTVQETQYF
TRBV15	TRBJ1-4	CATSRVGGQLSEKLFF
TRBV29-1	TRBJ1-2	CSVDWDSKDYGYTF
TRBV7-2	TRBJ2-5	CASSSPTRETQYF
TRBV5-1	TRBJ1-6	CASAEGSSSYNSPLHF
TRBV24-1	TRBJ2-2	CATSETASGELFF
TRBV4-1	TRBJ1-2	CASSQEEGAQGRKGYTF
TRBV4-1	TRBJ1-3	CASSQVDLPGNTIYF
TRBV6-2/TRBV6-3	TRBJ2-6	CASSYRDRTVDGANVLTF
TRBV7-9	TRBJ1-2	CASSFPGDYGYTF
TRBV7-2	TRBJ2-5	CASSPTSGGGGETQYF
TRBV7-9	TRBJ2-7	CASSPGDEGYEQYF
TRBV15	TRBJ2-3	CATSRDLGETDTQYF
TRBV12-3/TRBV12-4	TRBJ2-1	CASSSDWGERGGTVGGEQFF
TRBV7-8	TRBJ2-3	CASSLFRTDTQYF
TRBV7-9	TRBJ2-4	CASSLTGALWNIQYF
TRBV7-3	TRBJ2-1	CASSLGFGYNEQFF
TRBV7-3	TRBJ1-5	CASSIDLNQPQHF
TRBV28	TRBJ1-1	CASSAGIRDTEAFF
TRBV6-1	TRBJ2-5	CASSDPGQVTETQYF
TRBV6-5	TRBJ1-1	CASSSTTGSVAEAFF
TRBV5-6	TRBJ2-3	CASSFPTSGGTDTQYF
TRBV2	TRBJ2-2	CASIGTGETNTGELFF
TRBV6-2/TRBV6-3	TRBJ2-1	CAVAGGKFNEQFF
TRBV29-1	TRBJ2-3	CSVEDLTSASPDTQYF
TRBV20-1	TRBJ1-4	CSARFLATNEKLFF
TRBV27	TRBJ2-3	CASSLGSNRVQQYF
TRBV2	TRBJ1-2	CASSESGSHYGYTF
TRBV6-5	TRBJ1-2	CASSKNTRGVSFLGNYGYTF
TRBV4-1	TRBJ1-2	CASSQRGGYGYTF
TRBV4-3	TRBJ2-3	CASSQESLSAGAADTQYF
TRBV7-9	TRBJ2-5	CASSLDSSLGGQETQYF
TRBV12-3/TRBV12-4	TRBJ1-5	CASSEGGTDQPQHF
TRBV27	TRBJ2-7	CASSLSGTGGYEQYF
TRBV7-9	TRBJ1-2	CASSLVSGLPDGYTF
TRBV7-2	TRBJ1-2	CASSLARTGHYGYTF
TRBV7-2	TRBJ1-3	CASSLTQGVGNTIYF
TRBV19	TRBJ1-2	CASTIGGSDGYTF
TRBV5-6	TRBJ2-7	CASRSGTAGEQYF
TRBV10-3	TRBJ2-3	CAIRDRSDTQYF
TRBV12-3/TRBV12-4	TRBJ2-1	CASSLSGGVLNEQFF
TRBV11-2	TRBJ2-6	CASSLVPGQESGGANVLTF
TRBV7-2	TRBJ2-3	CASSLTVGVSGTDTQYF
TRBV12-3/TRBV12-4	TRBJ1-4	CASSRGSEKLFF